Described below is a single TCR beta chain sequence and its context. This clonotype has just a few counts. No antigen is known for it. Per-nucleotide qualities are absent, and no much larger clonotype sits a single base away. PBMCs were isolated by Ficoll-Paque density gradient centrifugation. The entry originates in a study of T-cell memory formation after mild COVID-19 (TCRdb year 2021). Background on the whole study: TCR sequence clusters from the two donors were found to be largely donor specific. Longitudinal TCRalpha and TCRbeta repertoire sequencing tracked T-cell clones expanding and contracting after mild COVID-19 in a couple of donors. The cohort comprised two young, previously healthy adult volunteers, one female and one male.

Trimming at the junction amounts to 4 bases on V and 3 bases on J, and the germline ends lie 11 bases apart. Measured from the cysteine to the phenylalanine, the CDR3 is 13 residues long. Here the CDR3 DNA is all that survives: 39 bases in frame from base 1. The germline V gene provides CDR1 SGHRS and CDR2 YFSETQ. What the work shows at the level of the full study, not this receptor alone: Only two mild cases were covered by the study, and larger cohorts that include severe cases with pre-infection samples were considered necessary. Some responding clones were detected in pre-infection memory, which suggested that pre-existing cross-reactive memory T cells had joined the SARS-CoV-2 response. Clones contracting from day 15 to 85 had balanced CD4/CD8 phenotypes, while a second wave expanding from day 15 to 37 was biased towards CD4+. SARS-CoV-2 specificity was not confirmed for the second-wave clones peaking on day 37. Contracting CD4+ clones turned up mainly in the CM and EM memory subsets, whereas EMRA was where CD8+ clones were enriched.

The run used an Illumina NovaSeq 6000. TCRalpha and TCRbeta cDNA libraries were built by 5'RACE with constant-segment primers, adding sample barcodes and unique molecular identifiers. RNA was extracted from every sample with Trizol reagent. Library amplification was performed in two PCR steps, and a second sample barcode and Illumina TruSeq adapters were introduced in the second step. Sequencing of libraries was performed on an Illumina NovaSeq with 2 x 150 bp paired-end reads. As for how the authors treated the data: The reads were demultiplexed and collapsed into UMI-guided consensus sequences using migec v1.2.7. Using mixcr v2.1.11, the UMI consensuses were aligned to TRA and TRB V and J templates and assembled into clonotypes. Expanded or contracted clonotypes were those called significant by both edgeR and NoisET, with noise models trained on biological replicates. For edgeR calls, the cutoffs were a false discovery rate-adjusted p below 0.01 and a log2 fold-change threshold of 1. As an exploratory analysis of dynamics, max-normalized trajectories of the 1000 most abundant clonotypes were examined by PCA with hierarchical clustering. Each responding clone was given a CD4 or CD8 phenotype based on the CD4+ and CD8+ repertoires, which had been sequenced separately. TCRdb itself trimmed the public reads at Q25 with fastp, ran MiXCR and retained productive beta chains. Rows with one shared CDR3 protein collapse into an entry with the most common genes and DNA. It is TCRdb's table, rather than the study itself, that gives the V and J calls and clone size. The sample profile shows around 99,000 distinct CDR3 sequences; approximately 15% of them were found once. About 39% of the sample is taken by the ten largest.

The chain employs TRBV5-1 and TRBJ2-7; TRBD2 is perhaps the D gene, given 5 matching bases. The specimen sequenced was PBMCs or a T cell subset sorted from them (not recorded which). The sequence was obtained from a man younger than 35 who had mild COVID-19 (a few samples of this study predate the infection). The sample titles of this study are shuffled in the database, so cell type and time point are left out; the donor was told from shared clones. The DNA sequence is as follows: TGCGCCAGCAGCCCGGGGTCAGACTACGAGCAGTACTTC. This gives the protein CASSPGSDYEQYF.